The source of this T cell receptor beta chain is a study of blood T cell repertoires in COVID-19. Clones were read by immunoSEQ multiplex PCR, and TCRdb kept only the in-frame ones, dropping some. The sample holds 300,000 to 350,000 clones, 70% to 90% seen once. This receptor was identified in a man aged 25-40 years who had recovered from COVID-19. The sample taken for sequencing was PBMCs or T cells enriched from blood (not recorded which).

CDR3: CASSLGGRDYEQFF. The CDR3 DNA is TGCGCCAGCAGCTTGGGGGGCAGGGACTATGAGCAGTTCTTC. This chain uses TRBV5-1 with TRBJ2-1; possibly TRBD2 for D (6 bases). The germline gives CDR1 SGHRS, CDR2 YFSETQ. V gave up 0 bases and J gave up 8 bases, with 12 bases separating them. CDR3 length: 14 residues. Combining the CDR3 with reference TRBV5-1 and TRBJ2-1 gives the whole variable domain KAGVTQTPRYLIKTRGQQVTLSCSPISGHRSVSWYQQTPGQGLQFLFEYFSETQRNKGNFPGRFSGRQFSNSRSEMNVSTLELGDSALYLCASSLGGRDYEQFFGPGTRLTVL.